The clone carrying this TCR beta chain appeared many times. Unique molecular identifiers featured in how the TCRbeta library was prepared. TCRdb used MiXCR to reprocess the PCR reads, holding one entry per CDR3 protein. The table has around 71,000 distinct CDR3 sequences, around 7.9% seen once. With 2 bases removed from V and 10 bases from J, the gap between germline ends came to 12 bases. Looked up from germline, CDR1 is MNHEY and CDR2 is SVGEGT. CDR3 length equals 13 residues. The data derive from a study of T-cell reconstitution after alpha-beta-depleted transplantation in children. This TCR came from a human donor who donated a stem cell graft to a child with acute lymphoblastic leukemia. The chain employs TRBV6-2 or TRBV6-3 and TRBJ2-1; weak D call: TRBD2 (6 bases). The material was PBMCs from the stem cell graft donor, obtained from the stem cell graft. The CDR3 region is CASSYDGSPEQFF. DNA of the CDR3: TGTGCCAGCAGTTACGACGGGAGCCCCGAGCAGTTCTTC.